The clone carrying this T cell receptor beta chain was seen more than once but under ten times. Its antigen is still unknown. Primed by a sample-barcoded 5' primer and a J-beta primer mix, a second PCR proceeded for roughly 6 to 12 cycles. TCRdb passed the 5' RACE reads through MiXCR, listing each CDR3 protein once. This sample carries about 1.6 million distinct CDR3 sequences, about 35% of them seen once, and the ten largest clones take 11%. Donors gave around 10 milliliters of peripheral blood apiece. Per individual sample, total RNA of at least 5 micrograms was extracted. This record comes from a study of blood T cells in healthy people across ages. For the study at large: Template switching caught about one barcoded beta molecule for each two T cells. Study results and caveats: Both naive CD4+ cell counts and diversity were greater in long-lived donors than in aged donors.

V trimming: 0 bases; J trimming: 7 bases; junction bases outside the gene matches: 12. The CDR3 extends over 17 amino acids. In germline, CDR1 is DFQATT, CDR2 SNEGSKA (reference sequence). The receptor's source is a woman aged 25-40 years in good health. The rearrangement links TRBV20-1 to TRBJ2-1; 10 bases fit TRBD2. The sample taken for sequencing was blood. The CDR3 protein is CSAREMGAGGPRNEQFF. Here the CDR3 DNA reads TGCAGTGCTAGAGAGATGGGAGCGGGGGGGCCTCGGAATGAGCAGTTCTTC.